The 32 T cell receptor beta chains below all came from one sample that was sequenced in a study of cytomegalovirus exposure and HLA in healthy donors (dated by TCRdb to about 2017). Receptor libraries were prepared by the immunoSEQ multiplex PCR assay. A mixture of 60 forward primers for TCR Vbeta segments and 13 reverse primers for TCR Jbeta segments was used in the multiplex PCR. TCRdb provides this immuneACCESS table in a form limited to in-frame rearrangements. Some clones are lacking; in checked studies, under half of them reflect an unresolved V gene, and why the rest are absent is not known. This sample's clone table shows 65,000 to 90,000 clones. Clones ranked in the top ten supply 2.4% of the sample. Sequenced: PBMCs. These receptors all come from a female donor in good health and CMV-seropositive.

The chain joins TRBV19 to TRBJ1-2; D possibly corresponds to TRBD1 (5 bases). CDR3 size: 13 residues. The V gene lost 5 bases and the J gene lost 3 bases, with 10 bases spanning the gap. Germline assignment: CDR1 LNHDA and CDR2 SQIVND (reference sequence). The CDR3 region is CASSVQGDYGYTF. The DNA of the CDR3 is TGTGCCAGTAGTGTTCAGGGCGACTATGGCTACACCTTC.

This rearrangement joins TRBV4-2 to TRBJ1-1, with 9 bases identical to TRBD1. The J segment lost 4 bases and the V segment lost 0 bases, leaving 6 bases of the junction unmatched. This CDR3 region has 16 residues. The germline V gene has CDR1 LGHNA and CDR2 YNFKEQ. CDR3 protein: CASSQEQGAIATEAFF. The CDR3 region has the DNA TGTGCCAGCAGCCAAGAACAGGGGGCGATCGCCACTGAAGCTTTCTTT.

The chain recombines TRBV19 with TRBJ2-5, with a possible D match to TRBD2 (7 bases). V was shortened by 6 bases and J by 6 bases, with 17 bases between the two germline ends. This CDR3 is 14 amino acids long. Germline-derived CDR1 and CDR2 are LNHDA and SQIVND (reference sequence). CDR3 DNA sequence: TGTGCCAGTAGGCCGAGGGGGGGGCCGAAGACCCAGTACTTC. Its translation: CASRPRGGPKTQYF.

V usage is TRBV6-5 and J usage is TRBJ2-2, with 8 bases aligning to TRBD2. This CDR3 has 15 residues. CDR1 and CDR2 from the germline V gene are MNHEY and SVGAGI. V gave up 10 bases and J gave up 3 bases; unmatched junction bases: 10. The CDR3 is CATSSGRADTGELFF. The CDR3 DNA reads TGTGCCACGTCTTCCGGGAGGGCCGACACCGGGGAGCTGTTTTTT.

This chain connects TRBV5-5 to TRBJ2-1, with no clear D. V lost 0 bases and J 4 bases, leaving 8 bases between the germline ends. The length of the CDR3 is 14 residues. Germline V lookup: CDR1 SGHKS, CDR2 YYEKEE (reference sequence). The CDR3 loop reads CASSLGVGYNEQFF. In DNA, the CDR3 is TGTGCCAGCAGCTTGGGAGTTGGTTACAATGAGCAGTTCTTC. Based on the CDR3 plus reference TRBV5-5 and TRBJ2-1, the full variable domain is DAGVTQSPTHLIKTRGQQVTLRCSPISGHKSVSWYQQVLGQGPQFIFQYYEKEERGRGNFPDRFSARQFPNYSSELNVNALLLGDSALYLCASSLGVGYNEQFFGPGTRLTVL.

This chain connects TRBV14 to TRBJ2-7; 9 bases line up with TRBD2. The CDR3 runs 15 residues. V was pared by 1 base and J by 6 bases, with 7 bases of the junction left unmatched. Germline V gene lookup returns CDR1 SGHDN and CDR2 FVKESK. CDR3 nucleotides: TGTGCCAGCAGCCAAGGAGCGGGAGGAACTCTCGAGCAGTACTTC. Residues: CASSQGAGGTLEQYF.

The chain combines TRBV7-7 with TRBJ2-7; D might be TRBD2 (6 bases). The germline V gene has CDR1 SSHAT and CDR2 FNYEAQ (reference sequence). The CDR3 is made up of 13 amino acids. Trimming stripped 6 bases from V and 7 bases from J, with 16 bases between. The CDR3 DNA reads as TGTGCCAGCAGTTCCCGGGAGTCGGGGGAGCAGTACTTC. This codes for CASSSRESGEQYF.

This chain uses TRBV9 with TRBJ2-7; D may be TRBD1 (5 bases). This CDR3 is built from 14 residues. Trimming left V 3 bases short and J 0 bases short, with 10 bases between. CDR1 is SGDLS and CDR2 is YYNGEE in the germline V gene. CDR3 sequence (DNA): TGTGCCAGCAGCGGGAGACAGAGCTCCTACGAGCAGTACTTC. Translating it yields CASSGRQSSYEQYF.

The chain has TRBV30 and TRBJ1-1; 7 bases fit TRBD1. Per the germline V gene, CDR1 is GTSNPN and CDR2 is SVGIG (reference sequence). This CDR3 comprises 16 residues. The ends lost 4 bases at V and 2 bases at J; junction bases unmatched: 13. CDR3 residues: CAWILWGTDLNTEAFF. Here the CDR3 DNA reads TGTGCCTGGATCCTTTGGGGGACAGACCTTAACACTGAAGCTTTCTTT.

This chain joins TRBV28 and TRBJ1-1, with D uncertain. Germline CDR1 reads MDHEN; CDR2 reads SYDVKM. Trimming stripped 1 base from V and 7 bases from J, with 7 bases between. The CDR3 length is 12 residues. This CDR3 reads CASSLSGIEAFF. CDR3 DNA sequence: TGTGCCAGCAGTTTATCAGGAATTGAAGCTTTCTTT.

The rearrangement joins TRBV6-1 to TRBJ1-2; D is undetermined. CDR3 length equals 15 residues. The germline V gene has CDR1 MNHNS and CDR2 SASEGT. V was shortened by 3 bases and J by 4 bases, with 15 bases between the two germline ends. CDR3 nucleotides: TGTGCCAGCAGTGATCGGGCGGGAGGATTCTATGGCTACACCTTC. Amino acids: CASSDRAGGFYGYTF.

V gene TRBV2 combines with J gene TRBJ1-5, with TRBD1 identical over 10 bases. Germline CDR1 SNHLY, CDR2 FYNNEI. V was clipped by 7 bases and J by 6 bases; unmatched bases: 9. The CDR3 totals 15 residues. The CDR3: CASNSGQGYGQPQHF. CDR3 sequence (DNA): TGTGCCAGCAACTCGGGACAGGGGTATGGTCAGCCCCAGCATTTT.

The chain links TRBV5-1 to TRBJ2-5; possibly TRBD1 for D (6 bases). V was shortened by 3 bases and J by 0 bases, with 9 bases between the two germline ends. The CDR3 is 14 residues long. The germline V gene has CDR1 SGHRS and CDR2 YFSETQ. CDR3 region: CASSSTGNQETQYF. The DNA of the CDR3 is TGCGCCAGCAGCTCAACAGGGAACCAAGAGACCCAGTACTTC.

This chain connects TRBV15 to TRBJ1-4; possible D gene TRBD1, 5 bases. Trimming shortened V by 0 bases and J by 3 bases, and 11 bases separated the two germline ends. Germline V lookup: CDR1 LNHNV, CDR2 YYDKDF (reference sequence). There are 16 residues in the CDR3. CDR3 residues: CATSRDGAVSNEKLFF. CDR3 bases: TGTGCCACCAGCAGAGATGGGGCAGTCTCTAATGAAAAACTGTTTTTT.

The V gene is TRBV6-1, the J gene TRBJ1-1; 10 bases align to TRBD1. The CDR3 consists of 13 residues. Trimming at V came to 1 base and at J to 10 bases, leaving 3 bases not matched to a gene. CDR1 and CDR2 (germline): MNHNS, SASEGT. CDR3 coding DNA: TGTGCCAGCAGTGAAGGGGACAGGGGTCGAGCTTTCTTT. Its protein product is CASSEGDRGRAFF.

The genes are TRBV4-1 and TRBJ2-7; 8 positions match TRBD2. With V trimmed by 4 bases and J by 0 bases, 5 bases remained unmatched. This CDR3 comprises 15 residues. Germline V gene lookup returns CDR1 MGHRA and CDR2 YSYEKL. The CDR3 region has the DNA TGCGCCAGCAGCCCGGGGGGGCCGAGCTCCTACGAGCAGTACTTC. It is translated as CASSPGGPSSYEQYF.

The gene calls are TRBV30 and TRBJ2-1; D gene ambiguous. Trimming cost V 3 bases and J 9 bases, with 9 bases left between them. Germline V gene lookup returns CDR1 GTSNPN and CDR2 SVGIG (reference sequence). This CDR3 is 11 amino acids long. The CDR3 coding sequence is TGTGCCTGGAGGTCGGGTCGTGAGCAGTTCTTC. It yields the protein CAWRSGREQFF.

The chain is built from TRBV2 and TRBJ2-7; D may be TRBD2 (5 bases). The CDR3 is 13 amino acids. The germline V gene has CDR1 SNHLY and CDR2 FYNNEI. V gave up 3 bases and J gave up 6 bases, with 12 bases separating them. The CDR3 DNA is TGTGCCAGCAGTGACGGGGTCCGCAGCGAGCAGTACTTC. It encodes CASSDGVRSEQYF.

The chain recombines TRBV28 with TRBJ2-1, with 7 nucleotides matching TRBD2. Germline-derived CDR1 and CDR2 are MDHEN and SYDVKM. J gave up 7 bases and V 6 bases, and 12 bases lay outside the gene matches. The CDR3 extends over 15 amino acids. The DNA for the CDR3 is TGTGCCAGCAGCCCCTTGGCGGGAGTAATGAATGAGCAGTTCTTC. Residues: CASSPLAGVMNEQFF. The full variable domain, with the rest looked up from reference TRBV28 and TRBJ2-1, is DVKVTQSSRYLVKRTGEKVFLECVQDMDHENMFWYRQDPGLGLRLIYFSYDVKMKEKGDIPEGYSVSREKKERFSLILESASTNQTSMYLCASSPLAGVMNEQFFGPGTRLTVL.

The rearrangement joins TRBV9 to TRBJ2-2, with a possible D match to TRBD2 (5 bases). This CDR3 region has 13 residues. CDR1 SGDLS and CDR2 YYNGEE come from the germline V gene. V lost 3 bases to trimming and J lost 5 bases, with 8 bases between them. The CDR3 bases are TGTGCCAGCAGCGGTAGCGCGACCGGGGAGCTGTTTTTT. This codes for CASSGSATGELFF.

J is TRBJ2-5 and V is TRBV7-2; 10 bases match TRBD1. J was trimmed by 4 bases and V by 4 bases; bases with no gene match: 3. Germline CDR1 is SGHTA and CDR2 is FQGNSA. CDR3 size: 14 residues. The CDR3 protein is CASSYGQGGETQYF. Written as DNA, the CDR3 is TGTGCCAGCAGCTACGGACAGGGGGGAGAGACCCAGTACTTC.

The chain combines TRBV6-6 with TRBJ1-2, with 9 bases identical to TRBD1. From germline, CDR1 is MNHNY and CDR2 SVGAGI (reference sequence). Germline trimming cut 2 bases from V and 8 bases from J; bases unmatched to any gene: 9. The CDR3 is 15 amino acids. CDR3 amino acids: CASSYSFDRGFGYTF. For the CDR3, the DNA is TGTGCCAGCAGTTACAGCTTCGACAGGGGGTTCGGCTACACCTTC.

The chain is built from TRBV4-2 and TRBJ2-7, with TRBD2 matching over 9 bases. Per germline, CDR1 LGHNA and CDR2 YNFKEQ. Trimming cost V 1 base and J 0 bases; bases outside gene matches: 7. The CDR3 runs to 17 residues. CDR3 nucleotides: TGTGCCAGCAGCCAAGCAGGTCGCGGGGGGGCCTCCTACGAGCAGTACTTC. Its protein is CASSQAGRGGASYEQYF.

As DNA, the CDR3 is TGTGCCAGAAGTACTAAGCCTGGGACTAGCGGGAGTGAAGGAGAGCAGTACTTC. The encoded protein is CARSTKPGTSGSEGEQYF. V usage is TRBV2 and J usage is TRBJ2-7; 14 positions match TRBD2. CDR3 length: 18 residues. Germline V gene sequence: CDR1 SNHLY, CDR2 FYNNEI. V lost 9 bases, J lost 7 bases, and 20 bases stayed unmatched.

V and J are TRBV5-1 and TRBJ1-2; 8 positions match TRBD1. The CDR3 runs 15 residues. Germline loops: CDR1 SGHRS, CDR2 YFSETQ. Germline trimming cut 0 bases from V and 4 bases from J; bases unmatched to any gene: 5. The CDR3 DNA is TGCGCCAGCAGCTTGGCCCAGGACAGGGCCTATGGCTACACCTTC. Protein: CASSLAQDRAYGYTF.

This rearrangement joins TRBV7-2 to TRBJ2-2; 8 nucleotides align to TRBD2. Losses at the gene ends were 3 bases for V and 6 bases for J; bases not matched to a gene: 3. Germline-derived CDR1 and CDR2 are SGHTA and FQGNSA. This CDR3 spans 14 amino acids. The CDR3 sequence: CASSFPGGAGELFF. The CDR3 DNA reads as TGTGCCAGCAGCTTTCCGGGGGGGGCCGGGGAGCTGTTTTTT. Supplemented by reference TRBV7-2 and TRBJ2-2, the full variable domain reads GAGVSQSPSNKVTEKGKDVELRCDPISGHTALYWYRQSLGQGLEFLIYFQGNSAPDKSGLPSDRFSAERTGGSVSTLTIQRTQQEDSAVYLCASSFPGGAGELFFGEGSRLTVL.

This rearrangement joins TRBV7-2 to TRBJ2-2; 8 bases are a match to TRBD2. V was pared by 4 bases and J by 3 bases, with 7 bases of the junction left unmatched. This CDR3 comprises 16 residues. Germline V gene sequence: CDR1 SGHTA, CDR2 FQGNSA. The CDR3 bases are TGTGCCAGCAGCTCACCCCTCGGGGGGGACACCGGGGAGCTGTTTTTT. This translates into CASSSPLGGDTGELFF.

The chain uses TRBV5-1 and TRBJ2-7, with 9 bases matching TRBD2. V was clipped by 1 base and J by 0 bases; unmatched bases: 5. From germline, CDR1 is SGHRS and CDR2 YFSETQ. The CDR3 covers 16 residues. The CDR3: CASSLSPSGTSYEQYF. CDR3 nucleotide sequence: TGCGCCAGCAGCTTGTCCCCTAGCGGGACCTCCTACGAGCAGTACTTC. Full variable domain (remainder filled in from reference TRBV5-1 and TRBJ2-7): KAGVTQTPRYLIKTRGQQVTLSCSPISGHRSVSWYQQTPGQGLQFLFEYFSETQRNKGNFPGRFSGRQFSNSRSEMNVSTLELGDSALYLCASSLSPSGTSYEQYFGPGTRLTVT.

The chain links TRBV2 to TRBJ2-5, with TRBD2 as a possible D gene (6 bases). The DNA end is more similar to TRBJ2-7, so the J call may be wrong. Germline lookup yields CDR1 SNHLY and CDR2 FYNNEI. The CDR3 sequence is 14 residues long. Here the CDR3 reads CASSEVGTLYEQYF. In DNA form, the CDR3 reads TGTGCCAGCAGTGAAGTAGGGACTCTCTACGAGCAGTACTTC.

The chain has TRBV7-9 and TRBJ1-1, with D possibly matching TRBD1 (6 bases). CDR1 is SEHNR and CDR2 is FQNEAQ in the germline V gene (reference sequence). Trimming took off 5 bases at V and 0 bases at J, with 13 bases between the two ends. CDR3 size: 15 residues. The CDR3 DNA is TGTGCCAGCAGCCCTAAGGACAGATTGAACACTGAAGCTTTCTTT. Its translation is CASSPKDRLNTEAFF.

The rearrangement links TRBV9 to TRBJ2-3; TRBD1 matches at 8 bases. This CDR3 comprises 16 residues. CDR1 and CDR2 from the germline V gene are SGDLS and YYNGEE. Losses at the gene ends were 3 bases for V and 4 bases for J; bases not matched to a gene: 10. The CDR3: CASSAPTAGGSDTQYF. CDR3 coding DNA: TGTGCCAGCAGCGCCCCCACGGCAGGGGGCTCAGATACGCAGTATTTT.

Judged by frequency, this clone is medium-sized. The chain's CDR3 is CASSESPERSGDTQYF. CDR3 nucleotides: TGTGCCAGCAGTGAATCCCCTGAGAGGAGTGGAGATACGCAGTATTTT. This rearrangement joins TRBV6-4 to TRBJ2-3; D ambiguous. The ends were cut back, 3 bases at V and 5 bases at J, with 18 bases in the middle. CDR1 is MRHNA, CDR2 SNTAGT, per germline. The CDR3 has 16 amino acids.